These 21 T cell receptor beta chains originate from one sample sequenced in a study of beta chain features in type 1 diabetes. No antigens are known for them. Points from the study as a whole: In every one of the four CD4+ subsets, TCRB CDR3s were moderately but significantly shorter in Type 1 diabetes patients.

Expressed TCRB transcripts were sequenced, since all the RNA that had been isolated was reverse transcribed. TCRdb's table, derived via immunoSEQ multiplex PCR, lists solely in-frame clones and lacks some. Of about 370,000 clones listed, over 8.5% are singletons. The source material was central memory CD4+ T cells from blood. These receptors came from a man aged 30 to 45 with type 1 diabetes.

The chain joins TRBV4-2 to TRBJ2-7, with a weak D call TRBD2 (7 bases). The CDR3 is made up of 15 amino acids. CDR1 and CDR2 (germline): LGHNA, YNFKEQ. The V end was cut by 5 bases, the J end by 8 bases, with 22 bases between. CDR3 nucleotides: TGTGCCAGCAGCGTCGGGGGGACATCCTTTTTCCAGCAGTACTTC. As protein: CASSVGGTSFFQQYF.

The chain links TRBV27 to TRBJ2-1; 8 bases align to TRBD2. Germline V gives CDR1 MNHEY, CDR2 SMNVEV (reference sequence). The CDR3 has 13 amino acids. V shed 3 bases and J 9 bases; nucleotides not matched to a gene: 4. CDR3 in amino acids: CASSFTSGGEQFF. The CDR3 DNA reads TGTGCCAGCAGTTTTACTAGCGGAGGTGAGCAGTTCTTC.

This clone was found a few times. The genes are TRBV7-9 and TRBJ2-4, with D unclear. V dropped 1 base and J dropped 0 bases, with 7 bases sitting between them. The CDR3 is 15 residues long. The germline V gene encodes CDR1 SEHNR and CDR2 FQNEAQ (reference sequence). The CDR3 bases are TGTGCCAGCAGCTTAGGAACGGTAGCCAAAAACATTCAGTACTTC. The encoded protein is CASSLGTVAKNIQYF.

This clone was detected ten times or more. This chain uses TRBV7-2 with TRBJ2-4; D is possibly TRBD2 (6 bases). Germline V CDR1 and CDR2: SGHTA, FQGNSA. The CDR3 covers 17 residues. The germline V and J ends were trimmed by 1 base and 0 bases, with 13 bases remaining between them. As DNA, the CDR3 is TGTGCCAGCAGCTTAGTGGGACTTAACCTAGCCAAAAACATTCAGTACTTC. Protein sequence: CASSLVGLNLAKNIQYF. Supplemented by reference TRBV7-2 and TRBJ2-4, the full variable domain reads GAGVSQSPSNKVTEKGKDVELRCDPISGHTALYWYRQSLGQGLEFLIYFQGNSAPDKSGLPSDRFSAERTGGSVSTLTIQRTQQEDSAVYLCASSLVGLNLAKNIQYFGAGTRLSVL.

This chain uses TRBV28 with TRBJ2-7; 8 bases are shared with TRBD2. Looked up from germline, CDR1 is MDHEN and CDR2 is SYDVKM. This CDR3 comprises 16 residues. V dropped 3 bases and J dropped 2; count of bases not matched to a gene: 9. The CDR3 bases are TGTGCCAGCAGTTTTCACCTAGCGGGCCTTACCTACGAGCAGTACTTC. Protein: CASSFHLAGLTYEQYF.

V and J are TRBV29-1 and TRBJ1-2; maybe TRBD1 (5 bases). From germline, CDR1 is SQVTM and CDR2 ANQGSEA. The CDR3 spans 12 residues. V lost 6 bases and J 2 bases, leaving 10 bases between the germline ends. The CDR3 loop reads CSVEQANYGYTF. DNA for the CDR3: TGCAGCGTAGAACAGGCGAACTATGGCTACACCTTC.

The chain links TRBV28 to TRBJ1-1; D perhaps matches TRBD1 (5 bases). The CDR3 is 12 amino acids. V lost 8 bases and J lost 9, with 16 bases in between. Germline CDR1 and CDR2: MDHEN and SYDVKM. The CDR3 DNA follows: TGTGCCAGCGGGGAGAGGGGAACGAAAGCTTTCTTT. Translation: CASGERGTKAFF.

The chain has TRBV28 and TRBJ1-5, with D perhaps matching TRBD1 (6 bases). The CDR3 consists of 15 residues. Trimming left V 6 bases short and J 5 bases short, with 17 bases between. Germline V gene sequence: CDR1 MDHEN, CDR2 SYDVKM. The CDR3 nucleotides are TGTGCCAGCAGCCCCGTTGGGAGGGGGGATCAGCCCCAGCATTTT. Amino acids: CASSPVGRGDQPQHF.

This chain links TRBV5-5 with TRBJ2-5, with TRBD1 matching 7 bases. The CDR3 extends over 15 amino acids. CDR1 is SGHKS and CDR2 is YYEKEE in the germline V gene (reference sequence). V trimming: 5 bases; J trimming: 2 bases; junction bases outside the gene matches: 9. The CDR3 DNA reads as TGTGCCAGCAGTTCTGGACAGGTCTTACAAGAGACCCAGTACTTC. Its translation is CASSSGQVLQETQYF.

This clone is deemed medium-sized. The chain has TRBV7-2 and TRBJ2-5; D is uncertain. Germline CDR1 reads SGHTA; CDR2 reads FQGNSA. V lost 1 base, J lost 0 bases, and 6 bases lay in between. This CDR3 contains 14 residues. CDR3 region: CASSLEWYQETQYF. The CDR3 DNA follows: TGTGCCAGCAGCTTAGAATGGTACCAAGAGACCCAGTACTTC.

This clone was observed a handful of times. V is TRBV11-3 and J is TRBJ2-1; D is unclear. The CDR3 sequence is 17 residues long. Trimming took 5 bases from V and 0 from J, leaving 17 bases between them. Germline CDR1 is SGHNT and CDR2 is YENEEA. The CDR3 loop is CASSPPRITSSYNEQFF. Here the CDR3 DNA reads TGTGCCAGCAGCCCACCGAGAATCACCAGCTCCTACAATGAGCAGTTCTTC.

This clone has a handful of counts. The chain is built from TRBV29-1 and TRBJ2-3, with 9 bases aligning to TRBD2. Per germline, CDR1 SQVTM and CDR2 ANQGSEA. Trimming took 4 bases from V and 1 from J; bases not matched to a gene: 6. The CDR3 is 15 amino acids. The CDR3, as DNA: TGCAGCGTTGTTCGAGCGGGAGGAGGCACAGATACGCAGTATTTT. It is translated as CSVVRAGGGTDTQYF.

The CDR3 DNA reads TGTGCCAGCTCACCACCTTCAGGGGCCGGAGGGGCTGGGGACATTCAGTACTTC. Translated: CASSPPSGAGGAGDIQYF. The chain is built from TRBV18 and TRBJ2-4; D assignment may be TRBD1 or TRBD2 (6 bases each). The length of the CDR3 is 18 residues. Trimming removed 0 bases from V and 8 bases from J, with 23 bases in between. The V gene's germline CDR1 is KGHSH and CDR2 LQKENI. The variable domain in full, completed from reference TRBV18 and TRBJ2-4, reads NAGVMQNPRHLVRRRGQEARLRCSPMKGHSHVYWYRQLPEEGLKFMVYLQKENIIDESGMPKERFSAEFPKEGPSILRIQQVVRGDSAAYFCASSPPSGAGGAGDIQYFGAGTRLSVL.

This clone has more than one count but fewer than ten. V is TRBV4-2 and J is TRBJ1-4; 7 bases are a match to TRBD1. V lost 5 bases and J lost 8; bases outside the gene matches: 8. The CDR3 length is 14 residues. Germline CDR1 reads LGHNA; CDR2 reads YNFKEQ. The CDR3 reads CASSGSGGGEKLFF. The CDR3 nucleotides read TGTGCCAGCAGCGGATCAGGGGGGGGAGAAAAACTGTTTTTT.

The rearrangement uses TRBV4-1 and TRBJ2-2; D unclear. The CDR3 totals 16 residues. Germline V gives CDR1 MGHRA, CDR2 YSYEKL. Trimming removed 0 bases at V and 7 bases at J, with 15 bases between. CDR3 sequence reads: CASSQDQGPSGGELFF. In DNA form, the CDR3 reads TGCGCCAGCAGCCAAGATCAAGGGCCGAGTGGCGGGGAGCTGTTTTTT.

The J gene is TRBJ2-1, the V gene TRBV11-2, with a weak D call TRBD1 (5 bases). CDR3 length equals 13 residues. V was trimmed by 4 bases and J by 6 bases, leaving 10 bases between them. Looked up from germline, CDR1 is SGHAT and CDR2 is FQNNGV. The CDR3 protein is CASSSLRGNEQFF. CDR3 bases: TGTGCCAGCAGCTCCCTAAGGGGCAATGAGCAGTTCTTC.

The J gene is TRBJ1-1, the V gene TRBV28; unclear D gene. V was trimmed by 9 bases and J by 4 bases, leaving 15 bases between them. This CDR3 has 13 amino acids. Germline V gene lookup returns CDR1 MDHEN and CDR2 SYDVKM. In DNA form, the CDR3 reads TGTGCCAGTACTAAATGGGTGAGCACTGAAGCTTTCTTT. It encodes CASTKWVSTEAFF.

This clone has more than one count but fewer than ten. This CDR3 is CACRDRGYGYTF. The CDR3 DNA is TGTGCCTGTAGAGACAGGGGATATGGCTACACCTTC. The J gene is TRBJ1-2, the V gene TRBV30, with 8 bases aligning to TRBD1. J was trimmed by 5 bases and V by 6 bases; bases with no gene match: 5. The CDR3 covers 12 residues. The germline V gene encodes CDR1 GTSNPN and CDR2 SVGIG (reference sequence).

This sequence joins TRBV5-4 and TRBJ1-2; 10 nucleotides agree with TRBD1. V lost 3 bases, J lost 7 bases, and 15 bases stayed unmatched. The germline gives CDR1 SGHNT, CDR2 YYREEE (reference sequence). The CDR3 extends over 17 amino acids. The CDR3 sequence is CASSSPGTGELVGGYTF. CDR3 DNA sequence: TGTGCCAGCAGCTCCCCTGGGACAGGGGAATTAGTGGGTGGCTACACCTTC.

This clone turned up a few times. This sample also contains other DNA sequences that code for the same CDR3. The chain couples TRBV5-1 to TRBJ2-3; TRBD1 might be the D (6 bases). V lost 0 bases, J lost 0 bases, and 8 bases lay in between. Germline V CDR1 and CDR2: SGHRS, YFSETQ. The CDR3 spans 15 residues. Here the CDR3 reads CASSLGGQSTDTQYF. The CDR3 coding sequence is TGCGCCAGCAGCTTGGGAGGACAGAGCACAGATACGCAGTATTTT. Using reference TRBV5-1 and TRBJ2-3 for the parts outside the CDR3, the full variable domain is KAGVTQTPRYLIKTRGQQVTLSCSPISGHRSVSWYQQTPGQGLQFLFEYFSETQRNKGNFPGRFSGRQFSNSRSEMNVSTLELGDSALYLCASSLGGQSTDTQYFGPGTRLTVL.

This clone was recorded a few times. J is TRBJ2-7 and V is TRBV2, with TRBD1 identical over 8 bases. Trimming removed 10 bases from V and 3 bases from J; junction bases left unmatched: 17. The length of the CDR3 is 16 residues. The germline V gene has CDR1 SNHLY and CDR2 FYNNEI. The CDR3 loop is CATRRAGGVMNYEQYF. The CDR3 coding sequence is TGTGCCACCAGGAGGGCAGGGGGCGTAATGAACTACGAGCAGTACTTC. The whole variable domain, remainder taken from reference TRBV2 and TRBJ2-7, is EPEVTQTPSHQVTQMGQEVILRCVPISNHLYFYWYRQILGQKVEFLVSFYNNEISEKSEIFDDQFSVERPDGSNFTLKIRSTKLEDSAMYFCATRRAGGVMNYEQYFGPGTRLTVT.